What follows describes a single T cell receptor (beta chain). Its antigen is undetermined. The data derive from a study of shared clonotypes between healthy human individuals. Study overall: Those who served as donors were a couple of women and a few men between the ages of 18 and 49.

Study-wide points: Non-shared clonotypes had lower generation probabilities than those shared by all four donors.

Here immunoSEQ multiplex PCR was the method, and the copy in TCRdb shows in-frame clones only, minus some. Of hundreds of thousands of clones listed, approximately 95% are singletons. The naive CD8 population came from CD45RO-negative cells selected for CCR7, without terminally differentiated effector memory CD45RA+ cells. The TCR comes from a woman aged 25 to 39 in good health. The material sequenced was naive CD8+ T cells sorted from blood.

Written as DNA, the CDR3 is TGTGCCAGCAGCTTAGCTTTGGCTGGGCTCGATACGCAGTATTTT. Its translation: CASSLALAGLDTQYF. The rearrangement joins TRBV7-2 to TRBJ2-3; D remains unclear. This CDR3 is 15 amino acids long. V was cut by 0 bases and J by 6 bases, with 13 bases left in between. Per the germline V gene, CDR1 is SGHTA and CDR2 is FQGNSA.